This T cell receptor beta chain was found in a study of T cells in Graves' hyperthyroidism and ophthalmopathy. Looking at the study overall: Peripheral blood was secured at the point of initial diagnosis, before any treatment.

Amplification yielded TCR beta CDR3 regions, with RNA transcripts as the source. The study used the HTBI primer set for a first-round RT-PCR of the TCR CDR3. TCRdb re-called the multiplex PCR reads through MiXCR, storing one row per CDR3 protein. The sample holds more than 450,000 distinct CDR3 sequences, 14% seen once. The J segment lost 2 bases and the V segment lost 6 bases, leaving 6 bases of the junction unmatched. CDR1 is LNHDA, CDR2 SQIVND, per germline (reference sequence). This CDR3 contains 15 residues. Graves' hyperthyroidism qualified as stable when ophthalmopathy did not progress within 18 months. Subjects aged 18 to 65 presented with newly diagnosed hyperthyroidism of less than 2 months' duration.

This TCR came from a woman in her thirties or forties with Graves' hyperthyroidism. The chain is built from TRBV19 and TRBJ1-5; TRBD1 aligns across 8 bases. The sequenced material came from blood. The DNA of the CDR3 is TGTGCCAGTAGCCACATGACAGGGGGCAATCAGCCCCAGCATTTT. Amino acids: CASSHMTGGNQPQHF.